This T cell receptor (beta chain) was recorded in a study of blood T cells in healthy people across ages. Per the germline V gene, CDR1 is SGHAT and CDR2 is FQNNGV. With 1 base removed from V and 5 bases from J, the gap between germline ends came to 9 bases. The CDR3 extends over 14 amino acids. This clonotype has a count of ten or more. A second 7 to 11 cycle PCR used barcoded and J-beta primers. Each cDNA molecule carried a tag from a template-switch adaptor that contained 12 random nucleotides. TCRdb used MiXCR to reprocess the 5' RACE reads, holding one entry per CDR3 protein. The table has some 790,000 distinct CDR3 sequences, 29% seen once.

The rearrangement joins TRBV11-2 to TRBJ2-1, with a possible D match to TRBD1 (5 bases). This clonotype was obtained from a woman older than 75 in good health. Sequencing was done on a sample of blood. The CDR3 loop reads CASSLVDINNEQFF. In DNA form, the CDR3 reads TGTGCCAGCAGCTTAGTGGACATCAACAATGAGCAGTTCTTC.